One T cell receptor (beta chain) is described in this entry. The CDR3 is 14 amino acids. Germline-derived CDR1 and CDR2 are SNHLY and FYNNEI. Produced via immunoSEQ multiplex PCR; TCRdb's table is partial and in-frame only. Of approximately 50,000 clones listed, 80% to 95% were seen once; the top ten hold approximately 6.6%. This entry belongs to a study of T cell changes during pregnancy in multiple sclerosis. The rearrangement links TRBV2 to TRBJ2-5; the match to TRBD2 covers 7 bases. Gene TRBJ2-7 matches the end of the DNA better, so the J call may be wrong. This clonotype was sampled from a female donor in good health, enrolled as a control in a pregnancy study. Sequencing was performed on peripheral blood, taken in the third trimester of pregnancy. The CDR3 loop is CASSEGAGNLEQYF. The DNA of the CDR3 is TGTGCCAGCAGTGAGGGAGCGGGAAATCTCGAGCAGTACTTC.